The clone carrying this T cell receptor beta chain came up once. This sample is drawn from a study of CD8 T cells in Susac syndrome. CDR3 length equals 14 residues. Germline values: CDR1 LNHDA, CDR2 SQIVND (reference sequence). With 3 bases removed from V and 0 bases from J, the gap between germline ends came to 8 bases. With random hexamers, roughly 0.45 to 1 ug RNA was reverse transcribed. Each CDR3 protein gets one entry after TCRdb re-called the immunoSEQ multiplex PCR reads with MiXCR. In the table there are 100,000 to 150,000 distinct CDR3 sequences, 85% to 95% of which are singletons. The clonotype originates from a human donor with multiple sclerosis. Sequenced input: CD4+ T cells from PBMCs. The V and J genes are TRBV19 and TRBJ1-2; a possible D gene is TRBD1 (5 bases). The CDR3 region is CASSMAGPNYGYTF. DNA for the CDR3: TGTGCCAGTAGTATGGCAGGGCCTAACTATGGCTACACCTTC.